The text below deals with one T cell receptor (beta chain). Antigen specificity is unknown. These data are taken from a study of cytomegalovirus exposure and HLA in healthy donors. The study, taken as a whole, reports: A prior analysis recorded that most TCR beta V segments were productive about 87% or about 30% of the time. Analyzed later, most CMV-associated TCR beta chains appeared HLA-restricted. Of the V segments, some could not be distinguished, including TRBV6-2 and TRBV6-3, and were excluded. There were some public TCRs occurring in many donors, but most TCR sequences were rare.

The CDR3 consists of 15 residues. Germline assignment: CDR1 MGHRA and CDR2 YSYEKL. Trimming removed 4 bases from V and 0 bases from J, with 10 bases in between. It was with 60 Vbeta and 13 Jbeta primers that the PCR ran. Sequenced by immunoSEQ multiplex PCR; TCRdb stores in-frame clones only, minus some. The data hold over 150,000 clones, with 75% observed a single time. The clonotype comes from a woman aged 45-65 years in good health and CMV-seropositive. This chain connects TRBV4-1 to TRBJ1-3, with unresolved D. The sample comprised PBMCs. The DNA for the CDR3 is TGCGCCAGCAGCCCCAGACACCCCTCTGGAAACACCATATATTTT. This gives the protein CASSPRHPSGNTIYF.